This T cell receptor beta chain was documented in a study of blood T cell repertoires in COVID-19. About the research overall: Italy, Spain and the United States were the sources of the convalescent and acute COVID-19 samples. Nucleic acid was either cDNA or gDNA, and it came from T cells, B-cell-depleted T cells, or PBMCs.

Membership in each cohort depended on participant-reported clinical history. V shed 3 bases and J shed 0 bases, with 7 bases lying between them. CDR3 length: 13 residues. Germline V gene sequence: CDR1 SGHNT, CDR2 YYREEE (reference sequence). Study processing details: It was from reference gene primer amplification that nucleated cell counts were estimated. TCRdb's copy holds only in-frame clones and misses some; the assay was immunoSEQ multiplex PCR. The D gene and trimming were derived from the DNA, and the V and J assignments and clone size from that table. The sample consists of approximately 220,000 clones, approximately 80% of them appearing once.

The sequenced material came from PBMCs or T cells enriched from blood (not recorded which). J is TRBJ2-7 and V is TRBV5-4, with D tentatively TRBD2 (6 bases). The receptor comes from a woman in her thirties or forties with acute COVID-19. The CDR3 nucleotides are TGTGCCAGCAGCTGGGACTTCTCCTACGAGCAGTACTTC. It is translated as CASSWDFSYEQYF.